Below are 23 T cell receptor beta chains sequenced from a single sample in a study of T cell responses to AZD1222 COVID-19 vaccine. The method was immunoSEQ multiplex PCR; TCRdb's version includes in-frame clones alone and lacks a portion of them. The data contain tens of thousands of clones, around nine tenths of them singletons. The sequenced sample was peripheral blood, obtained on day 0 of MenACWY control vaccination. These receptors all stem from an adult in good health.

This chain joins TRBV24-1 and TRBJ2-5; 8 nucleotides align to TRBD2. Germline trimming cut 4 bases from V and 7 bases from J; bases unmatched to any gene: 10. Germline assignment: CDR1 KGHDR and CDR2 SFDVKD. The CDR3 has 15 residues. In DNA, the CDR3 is TGTGCCACCAGTGACCCCGGGACACGGGGGGGGACCCAGTACTTC. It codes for CATSDPGTRGGTQYF.

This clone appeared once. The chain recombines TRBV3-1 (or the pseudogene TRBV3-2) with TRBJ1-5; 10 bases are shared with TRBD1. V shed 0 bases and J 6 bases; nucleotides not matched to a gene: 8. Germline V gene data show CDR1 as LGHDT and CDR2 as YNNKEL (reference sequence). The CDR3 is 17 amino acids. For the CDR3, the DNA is TGTGCCAGCAGCCAAGAGGCCGACAGGGGGCCTAGTCAGCCCCAGCATTTT. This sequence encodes CASSQEADRGPSQPQHF.

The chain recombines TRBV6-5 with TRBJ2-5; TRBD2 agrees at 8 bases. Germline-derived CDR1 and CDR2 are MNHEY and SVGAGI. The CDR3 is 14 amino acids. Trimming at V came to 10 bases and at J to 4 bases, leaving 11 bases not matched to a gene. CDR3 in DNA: TGTGCCACCGAAGCGGGAGCGGTGGGAGAGACCCAGTACTTC. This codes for CATEAGAVGETQYF.

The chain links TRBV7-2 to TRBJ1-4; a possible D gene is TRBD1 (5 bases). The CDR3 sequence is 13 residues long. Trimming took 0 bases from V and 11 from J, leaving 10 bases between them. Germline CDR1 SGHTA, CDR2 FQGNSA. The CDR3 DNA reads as TGTGCCAGCAGCTTAGCGCGGGGGGATAAACTGTTTTTT. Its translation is CASSLARGDKLFF.

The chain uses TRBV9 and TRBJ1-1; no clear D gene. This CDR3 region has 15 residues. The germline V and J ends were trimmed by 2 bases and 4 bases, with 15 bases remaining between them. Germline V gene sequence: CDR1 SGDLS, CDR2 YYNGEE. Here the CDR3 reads CASSVNSAVGTEAFF. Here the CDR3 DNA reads TGTGCCAGCAGCGTGAACTCTGCGGTCGGCACTGAAGCTTTCTTT.

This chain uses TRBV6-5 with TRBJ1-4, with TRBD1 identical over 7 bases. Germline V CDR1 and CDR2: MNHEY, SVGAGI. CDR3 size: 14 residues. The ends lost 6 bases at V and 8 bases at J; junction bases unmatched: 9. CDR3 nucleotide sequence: TGTGCCAGCAGGGCCGGGACAGACGTAGAAAAACTGTTTTTT. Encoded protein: CASRAGTDVEKLFF.

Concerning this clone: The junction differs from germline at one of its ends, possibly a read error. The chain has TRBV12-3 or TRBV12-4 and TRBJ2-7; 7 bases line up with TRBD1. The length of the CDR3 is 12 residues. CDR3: CASRSSLRGLVF. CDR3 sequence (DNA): TGTGCCAGCAGGTCCAGTCTTAGGGGGCTTGTCTTC.

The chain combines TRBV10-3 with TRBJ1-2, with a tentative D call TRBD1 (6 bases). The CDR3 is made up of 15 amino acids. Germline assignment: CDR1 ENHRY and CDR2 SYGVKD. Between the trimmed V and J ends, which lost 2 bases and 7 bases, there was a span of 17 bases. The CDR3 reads CAISEPTGRGSGYTF. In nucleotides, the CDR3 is TGTGCCATCAGTGAGCCGACAGGTAGAGGGAGTGGCTACACCTTC.

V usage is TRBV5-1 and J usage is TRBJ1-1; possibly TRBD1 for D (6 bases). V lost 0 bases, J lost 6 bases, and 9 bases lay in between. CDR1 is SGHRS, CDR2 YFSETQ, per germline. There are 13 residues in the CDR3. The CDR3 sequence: CASSLAGASEAFF. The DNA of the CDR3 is TGCGCCAGCAGCTTGGCAGGGGCATCTGAAGCTTTCTTT.

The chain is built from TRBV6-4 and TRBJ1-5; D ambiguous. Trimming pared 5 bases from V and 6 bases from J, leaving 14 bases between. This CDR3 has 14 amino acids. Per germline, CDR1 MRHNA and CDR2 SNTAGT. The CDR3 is CASSPLGGFQPQHF. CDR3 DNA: TGTGCCAGCAGTCCACTGGGAGGGTTTCAGCCCCAGCATTTT.

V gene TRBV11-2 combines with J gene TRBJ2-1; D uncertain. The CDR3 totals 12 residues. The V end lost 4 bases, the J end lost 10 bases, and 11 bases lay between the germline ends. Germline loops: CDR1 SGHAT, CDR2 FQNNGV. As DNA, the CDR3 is TGTGCCAGCAGCTCATCCTCCTGGGAGCAGTTCTTC. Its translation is CASSSSSWEQFF.

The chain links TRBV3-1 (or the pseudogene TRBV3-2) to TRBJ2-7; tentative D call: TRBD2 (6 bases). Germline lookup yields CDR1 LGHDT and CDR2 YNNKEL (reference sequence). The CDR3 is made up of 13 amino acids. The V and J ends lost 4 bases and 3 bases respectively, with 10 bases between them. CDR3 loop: CASSPPGGYEQYF. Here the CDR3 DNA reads TGTGCCAGCAGCCCTCCCGGGGGCTACGAGCAGTACTTC.

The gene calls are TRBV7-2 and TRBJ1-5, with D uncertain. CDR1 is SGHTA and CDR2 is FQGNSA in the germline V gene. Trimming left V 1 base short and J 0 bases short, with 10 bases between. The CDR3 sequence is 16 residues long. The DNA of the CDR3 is TGTGCCAGCAGCTTAGAAGGGCCTTATAGCAATCAGCCCCAGCATTTT. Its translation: CASSLEGPYSNQPQHF. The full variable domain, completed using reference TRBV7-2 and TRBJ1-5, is GAGVSQSPSNKVTEKGKDVELRCDPISGHTALYWYRQSLGQGLEFLIYFQGNSAPDKSGLPSDRFSAERTGGSVSTLTIQRTQQEDSAVYLCASSLEGPYSNQPQHFGDGTRLSIL.

CDR3 sequence: CASSYSIGDRGEKLFF. CDR3 nucleotide sequence: TGTGCCAGCAGTTACTCGATCGGGGATCGGGGTGAAAAACTGTTTTTT. The J gene is TRBJ1-4, the V gene TRBV6-5, with unresolved D. Germline CDR1 and CDR2: MNHEY and SVGAGI. V lost 0 bases to trimming and J lost 7 bases, with 15 bases between them. The CDR3 totals 16 residues.

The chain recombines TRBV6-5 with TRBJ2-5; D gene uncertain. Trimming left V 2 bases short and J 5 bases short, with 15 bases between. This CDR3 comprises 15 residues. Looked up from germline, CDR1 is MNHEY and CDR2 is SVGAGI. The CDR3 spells CASSYGLGKGETQYF. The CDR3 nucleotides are TGTGCCAGCAGTTACGGGCTAGGCAAAGGGGAGACCCAGTACTTC.

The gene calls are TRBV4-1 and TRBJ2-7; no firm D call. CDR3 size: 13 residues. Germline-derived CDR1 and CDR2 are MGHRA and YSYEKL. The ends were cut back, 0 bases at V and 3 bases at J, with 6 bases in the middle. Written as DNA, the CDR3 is TGCGCCAGCAGCCAAGAAAACCACTACGAGCAGTACTTC. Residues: CASSQENHYEQYF.

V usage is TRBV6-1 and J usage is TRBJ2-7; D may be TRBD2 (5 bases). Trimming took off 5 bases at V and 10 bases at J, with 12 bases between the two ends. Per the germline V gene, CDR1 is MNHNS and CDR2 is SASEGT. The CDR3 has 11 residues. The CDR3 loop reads CASSLGSLQYF. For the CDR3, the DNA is TGTGCCAGCAGTTTAGGGAGCCTTCAGTACTTC.

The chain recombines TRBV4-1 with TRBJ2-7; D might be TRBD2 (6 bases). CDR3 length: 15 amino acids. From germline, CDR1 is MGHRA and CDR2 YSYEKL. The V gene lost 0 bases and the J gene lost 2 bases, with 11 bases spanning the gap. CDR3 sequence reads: CASSQELTGAYEQYF. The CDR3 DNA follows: TGCGCCAGCAGCCAAGAATTGACGGGAGCCTACGAGCAGTACTTC.

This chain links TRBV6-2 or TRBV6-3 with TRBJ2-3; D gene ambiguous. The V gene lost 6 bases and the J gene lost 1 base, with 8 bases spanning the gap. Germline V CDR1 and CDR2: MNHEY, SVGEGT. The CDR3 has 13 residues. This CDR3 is CASSNRGTDTQYF. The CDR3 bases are TGTGCCAGCAGCAACCGTGGCACAGATACGCAGTATTTT.

The CDR3 DNA reads as TGTGCCTCAAGGGAGGACAGTAGCAATCAGCCCCAGCATTTT. Its translation is CASREDSSNQPQHF. The genes are TRBV19 and TRBJ1-5; TRBD1 might be the D (6 bases). Germline CDR1 reads LNHDA; CDR2 reads SQIVND (reference sequence). The length of the CDR3 is 14 residues. Deletions cut 11 bases from V and 0 bases from J, with 14 bases between.

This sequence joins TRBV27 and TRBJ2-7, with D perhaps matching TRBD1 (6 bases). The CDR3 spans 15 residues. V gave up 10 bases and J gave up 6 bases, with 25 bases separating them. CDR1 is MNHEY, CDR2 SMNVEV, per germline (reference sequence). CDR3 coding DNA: TGTGCCACACTTGGACAGTCAGGGCTCCTTCCCGAGCAGTACTTC. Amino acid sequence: CATLGQSGLLPEQYF.

DNA of the CDR3: TGTGCCAGCAGTTTGCGTAACTCGGGGGAGACCCAGTACTTC. Its protein is CASSLRNSGETQYF. The chain is built from TRBV28 and TRBJ2-5, with D possibly being TRBD2 (5 bases). CDR1 is MDHEN and CDR2 is SYDVKM in the germline V gene. With 3 bases removed from V and 5 bases from J, the gap between germline ends came to 13 bases. The CDR3 is made up of 14 amino acids.

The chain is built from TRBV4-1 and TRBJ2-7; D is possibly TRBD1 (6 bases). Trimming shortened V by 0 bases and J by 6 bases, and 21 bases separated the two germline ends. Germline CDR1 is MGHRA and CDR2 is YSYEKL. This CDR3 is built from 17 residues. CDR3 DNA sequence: TGCGCCAGCAGCCAAGATTCCTCTGGGGGACACGCAGGCGAGCAGTACTTC. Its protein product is CASSQDSSGGHAGEQYF.